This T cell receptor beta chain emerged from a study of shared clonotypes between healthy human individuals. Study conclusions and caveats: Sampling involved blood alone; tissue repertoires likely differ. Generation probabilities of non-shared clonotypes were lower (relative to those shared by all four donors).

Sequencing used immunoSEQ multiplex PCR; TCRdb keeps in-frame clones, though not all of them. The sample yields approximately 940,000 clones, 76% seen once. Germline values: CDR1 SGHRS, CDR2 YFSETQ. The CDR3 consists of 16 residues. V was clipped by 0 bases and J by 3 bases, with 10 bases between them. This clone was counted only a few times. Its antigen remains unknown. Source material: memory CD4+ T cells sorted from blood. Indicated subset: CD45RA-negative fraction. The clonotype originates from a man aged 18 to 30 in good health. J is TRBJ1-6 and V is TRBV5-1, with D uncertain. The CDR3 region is CASSLESGNYNSPLHF. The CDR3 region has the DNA TGCGCCAGCAGCTTGGAATCGGGCAACTATAATTCACCCCTCCACTTT.